This T cell receptor beta chain stems from a study of control samples from healthy donors and cancer patients. This clone came up once. Sequenced by immunoSEQ multiplex PCR; TCRdb stores in-frame clones only, minus some. The top ten hold approximately 2% of the sample, which has about 130,000 clones, about 90% seen once. This CDR3 is 12 amino acids long. Trimming stripped 3 bases from V and 13 bases from J, with 15 bases between. Germline V gene data show CDR1 as MDHEN and CDR2 as SYDVKM. Specimen: blood. This receptor was identified in a woman in her forties or fifties in good health. V usage is TRBV28 and J usage is TRBJ1-2, with D perhaps TRBD1 (5 bases). CDR3 bases: TGTGCCAGCAGTTTGCAACAGGAAGTCCCCACCTTC. Its translation is CASSLQQEVPTF.